Following are 6 T cell receptor beta chains from one sample sequenced in a study of cytomegalovirus exposure and HLA in healthy donors. Clones were sequenced by immunoSEQ multiplex PCR, and TCRdb holds only the in-frame ones, with some missing. The table includes about 56,000 clones, just over 90% detected once. Sequenced material: PBMCs. These receptors all stem from a woman younger than 30 in good health and CMV-seropositive.

This chain connects TRBV9 to TRBJ2-6, with 12 bases matching TRBD2. V gave up 4 bases and J gave up 4 bases; unmatched junction bases: 9. Germline assignment: CDR1 SGDLS and CDR2 YYNGEE. This CDR3 spans 18 amino acids. The chain's CDR3 is CASSRTSGDVLGANVLTF. The CDR3 region has the DNA TGTGCCAGCAGCAGGACTAGCGGGGATGTATTGGGGGCCAACGTCCTGACTTTC.

This clone appeared once. CDR3 nucleotides: TGCGCCAGCAGCCAAGAGCCCACAGGGGGCCGAGGGGACGAGCAGTACTTC. It translates to CASSQEPTGGRGDEQYF. The V call is TRBV4-1, the J call TRBJ2-7; 9 bases align to TRBD1. The CDR3 sequence is 17 residues long. V lost 0 bases to trimming and J lost 5 bases; unmatched junction nucleotides: 11. CDR1 is MGHRA, CDR2 YSYEKL, per germline.

V usage is TRBV9 and J usage is TRBJ1-6; D is ambiguous. V was trimmed by 3 bases and J by 1 base, leaving 14 bases between them. Germline values: CDR1 SGDLS, CDR2 YYNGEE. CDR3 length: 17 amino acids. CDR3 amino acids: CASSEGLAPSYNSPLHF. For the CDR3, the DNA is TGTGCCAGCAGCGAGGGCCTAGCCCCTTCCTATAATTCACCCCTCCACTTT.

The CDR3 here is CASIGQGFYNEQFF. The CDR3 DNA sequence: TGTGCCAGCATTGGACAGGGGTTTTACAATGAGCAGTTCTTC. The chain couples TRBV6-4 to TRBJ2-1; TRBD1 matches 9 bases. Germline-derived CDR1 and CDR2 are MRHNA and SNTAGT. V was clipped by 7 bases and J by 4 bases; unmatched bases: 5. The CDR3 covers 14 residues.

V is TRBV7-9 and J is TRBJ2-2; D is unresolved. Trimming removed 2 bases at V and 3 bases at J, with 13 bases between. Germline values: CDR1 SEHNR, CDR2 FQNEAQ (reference sequence). CDR3 length equals 16 residues. The CDR3 bases are TGTGCCAGCAGCTTAATCGGTTCGCCATACACCGGGGAGCTGTTTTTT. Encoded protein: CASSLIGSPYTGELFF.

V usage is TRBV5-4 and J usage is TRBJ1-2; 9 bases line up with TRBD1. Germline V gene data show CDR1 as SGHNT and CDR2 as YYREEE (reference sequence). The CDR3 totals 18 residues. The junction had 17 bases not matched to a gene; V was cut back by 3 bases and J by 5 bases. This CDR3 is CASSSDGFLRDRVYGYTF. The DNA of the CDR3 is TGTGCCAGCAGCTCCGACGGGTTTTTAAGGGACAGGGTTTATGGCTACACCTTC.